These 19 T cell receptor beta chains originate from one sample sequenced in a study of shared clonotypes between healthy human individuals. Assay: immunoSEQ multiplex PCR; the TCRdb copy retains only in-frame clones and omits some. This table has more than 1.2 million clones, 98% appearing once. The sequenced sample consisted of naive CD4+ T cells sorted from blood. The sample's subset: CD45RA+ positively selected. Every receptor here comes from a young man in good health.

V and J are TRBV9 and TRBJ2-3; D unresolved. The germline V gene encodes CDR1 SGDLS and CDR2 YYNGEE. The V end lost 3 bases, the J end lost 2 bases, and 4 bases lay between the germline ends. The CDR3 runs 12 residues. The CDR3 loop is CASSAHTDTQYF. The CDR3 DNA is TGTGCCAGCAGCGCCCACACAGATACGCAGTATTTT.

Remarks on this clone: Other DNA sequences of this sample code for an identical CDR3. The gene calls are TRBV18 and TRBJ2-2, with D possibly matching TRBD2 (5 bases). CDR1 and CDR2 (germline): KGHSH, LQKENI. V was pared by 3 bases and J by 0 bases, with 8 bases between. The CDR3 has 15 residues. The CDR3 protein is CASSPGGANTGELFF. CDR3 bases: TGTGCCAGCTCACCCGGAGGAGCGAACACCGGGGAGCTGTTTTTT.

The rearrangement joins TRBV10-1 to TRBJ2-7; 11 nucleotides agree with TRBD1. CDR1 is WNHNN and CDR2 is SYGVQD in the germline V gene (reference sequence). V shed 6 bases and J 0 bases; nucleotides not matched to a gene: 16. This CDR3 region has 19 residues. CDR3 DNA: TGCGCCAGCAGGCGCAGGGGACAGGGGGAAACTGGGAGCTCCTACGAGCAGTACTTC. Translated: CASRRRGQGETGSSYEQYF.

The genes are TRBV7-2 and TRBJ2-3, with 8 positions matching TRBD2. The V segment lost 2 bases and the J segment 6 bases; nucleotides outside the gene matches: 7. Looked up from germline, CDR1 is SGHTA and CDR2 is FQGNSA. This CDR3 contains 15 residues. The CDR3 DNA is TGTGCCAGCAGCTTAATGAGCGGGGGAGAGGATACGCAGTATTTT. Amino acids: CASSLMSGGEDTQYF.

This chain connects TRBV11-2 to TRBJ2-3; 10 bases are shared with TRBD2. V was pared by 5 bases and J by 1 base, with 9 bases of the junction left unmatched. The CDR3 covers 17 residues. Germline lookup yields CDR1 SGHAT and CDR2 FQNNGV. CDR3 sequence: CASSPPPGTSGTDTQYF. The CDR3 DNA is TGTGCCAGCAGCCCTCCCCCCGGGACTAGCGGCACAGATACGCAGTATTTT.

In regard to this clone: Other DNA sequences from this sample encode an identical CDR3 as well. The chain is built from TRBV27 and TRBJ2-1, with 12 bases that match TRBD2. The germline CDR1 and CDR2 sequences are MNHEY and SMNVEV (reference sequence). The V and J ends lost 2 bases and 4 bases, in that order; junction bases with no gene match: 3. This CDR3 spans 16 amino acids. CDR3 DNA: TGTGCCAGCAGTTTAAGGCTAGCGGGAGGGTACAATGAGCAGTTCTTC. Amino acid sequence: CASSLRLAGGYNEQFF.

This chain links TRBV10-1 with TRBJ2-5; D is perhaps TRBD1 (6 bases). V shed 5 bases and J shed 5 bases, with 12 bases lying between them. Germline assignment: CDR1 WNHNN and CDR2 SYGVQD (reference sequence). This CDR3 is built from 13 residues. This CDR3 is CASSWGLGETQYF. CDR3 coding DNA: TGCGCCAGCAGTTGGGGGCTAGGGGAGACCCAGTACTTC.

This sequence joins TRBV19 and TRBJ2-2; 9 nucleotides agree with TRBD1. Germline V gene data show CDR1 as LNHDA and CDR2 as SQIVND (reference sequence). This CDR3 has 16 amino acids. The J segment lost 6 bases and the V segment lost 4 bases, leaving 9 bases of the junction unmatched. CDR3 residues: CASSSVMGQGSGELFF. CDR3 coding DNA: TGTGCCAGTAGTAGCGTAATGGGACAGGGCTCCGGGGAGCTGTTTTTT.

V usage is TRBV15 and J usage is TRBJ2-1; D is unresolved. Trimming shortened V by 6 bases and J by 4 bases, and 13 bases separated the two germline ends. The CDR3 covers 14 residues. From germline, CDR1 is LNHNV and CDR2 YYDKDF (reference sequence). DNA of the CDR3: TGTGCCACCAGAGGAGAACACATTTACAATGAGCAGTTCTTC. It yields the protein CATRGEHIYNEQFF.

The gene calls are TRBV28 and TRBJ2-7; perhaps TRBD1 as D (6 bases). CDR3 length: 11 residues. From germline, CDR1 is MDHEN and CDR2 SYDVKM. Between the trimmed V and J ends, which lost 9 bases and 1 base, there was a span of 7 bases. CDR3: CASQGSYEQYF. In nucleotides, the CDR3 is TGTGCCAGTCAGGGGTCCTACGAGCAGTACTTC.

This clone was detected only once. The chain carries TRBV5-1 and TRBJ2-7; TRBD2 agrees at 8 bases. The CDR3 is 15 amino acids. V lost 2 bases, J lost 9 bases, and 13 bases stayed unmatched. Germline CDR1 reads SGHRS; CDR2 reads YFSETQ. The CDR3 sequence is CASSFGGRPLVGQYF. The CDR3 DNA is TGCGCCAGCAGCTTCGGCGGGAGGCCCTTGGTAGGGCAGTACTTC.

A remark on this clone: Other nucleotide sequences from this sample produce the same CDR3. This chain links TRBV7-9 with TRBJ2-3; D gene ambiguous. Germline V gene sequence: CDR1 SEHNR, CDR2 FQNEAQ (reference sequence). This CDR3 contains 14 residues. V dropped 1 base and J dropped 3 bases, with 8 bases sitting between them. The CDR3 here is CASSLDSSTDTQYF. In DNA form, the CDR3 reads TGTGCCAGCAGCTTAGACAGTAGTACAGATACGCAGTATTTT.

The chain couples TRBV7-9 to TRBJ2-3; D perhaps matches TRBD1 (6 bases). In germline, CDR1 is SEHNR, CDR2 FQNEAQ (reference sequence). This CDR3 contains 16 residues. Deletions cut 6 bases from V and 0 bases from J, with 16 bases between. The CDR3 nucleotides are TGTGCCAGCAGAGAAGACAGGTTAACTAGCACAGATACGCAGTATTTT. Protein: CASREDRLTSTDTQYF.

On this clone: This sample includes further DNA sequences coding for the same CDR3. V usage is TRBV5-1 and J usage is TRBJ2-1; D unresolved. The CDR3 runs to 13 residues. V was shortened by 2 bases and J by 3 bases, with 6 bases between the two germline ends. Germline V gene sequence: CDR1 SGHRS, CDR2 YFSETQ. DNA for the CDR3: TGCGCCAGCAGCTTAGTTAGCTACAATGAGCAGTTCTTC. This encodes CASSLVSYNEQFF.

The chain combines TRBV2 with TRBJ2-3; D gene unclear. Germline CDR1 and CDR2: SNHLY and FYNNEI. The CDR3 runs 13 residues. Trimming stripped 3 bases from V and 4 bases from J, with 8 bases between. The CDR3 coding sequence is TGTGCCAGCAGTGATAGGGCCTCAGATACGCAGTATTTT. Residues: CASSDRASDTQYF.

The chain has TRBV5-2 and TRBJ2-6. TRBV5-2 is termed a pseudogene. This CDR3 region has 15 residues. The CDR3 spells CASNSTQSRANVLTF. CDR3 coding DNA: TGTGCCAGCAATAGTACACAAAGTCGGGCCAACGTCCTGACTTTC.

The rearrangement joins TRBV7-9 to TRBJ2-1; 11 bases align to TRBD2. The CDR3 has 17 amino acids. V lost 0 bases to trimming and J lost 7 bases; unmatched junction nucleotides: 8. Germline lookup yields CDR1 SEHNR and CDR2 FQNEAQ (reference sequence). CDR3 loop: CASSLALAGGLSNEQFF. For the CDR3, the DNA is TGTGCCAGCAGCTTAGCCTTAGCGGGAGGGCTTTCGAATGAGCAGTTCTTC.

The chain combines TRBV6-6 with TRBJ2-7; unclear D gene. The length of the CDR3 is 10 residues. Germline-derived CDR1 and CDR2 are MNHNY and SVGAGI (reference sequence). Trimming pared 7 bases from V and 6 bases from J, leaving 7 bases between. Here the CDR3 reads CASTPSEQYF. The CDR3 DNA is TGTGCCAGCACCCCCAGCGAGCAGTACTTC.

The rearrangement joins TRBV7-6 to TRBJ2-7, with 11 bases lining up with TRBD2. Unmatched junction bases numbered 6, after V lost 2 bases and J lost 0 bases. The CDR3 totals 17 residues. Germline V gives CDR1 SGHVS, CDR2 FNYEAQ. This chain's CDR3 is CASSLMTSGASSYEQYF. For the CDR3, the DNA is TGTGCCAGCAGCTTAATGACTAGCGGGGCAAGCTCCTACGAGCAGTACTTC.